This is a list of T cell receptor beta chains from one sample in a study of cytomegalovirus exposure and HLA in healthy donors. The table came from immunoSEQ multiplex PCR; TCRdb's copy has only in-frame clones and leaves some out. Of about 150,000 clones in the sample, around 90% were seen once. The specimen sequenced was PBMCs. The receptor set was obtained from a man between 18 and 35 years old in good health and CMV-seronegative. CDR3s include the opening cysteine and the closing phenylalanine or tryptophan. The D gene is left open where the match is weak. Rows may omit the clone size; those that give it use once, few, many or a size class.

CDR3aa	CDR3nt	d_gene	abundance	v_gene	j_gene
CASNYQGATNEKLFF	TGCGCCAGCAACTATCAGGGGGCAACTAATGAAAAACTGTTTTTT	TRBD1	-	TRBV5-1	TRBJ1-4
CASSPGPGQPQHF	TGTGCCAGCAGTCCTGGGCCGGGACAGCCCCAGCATTTT	-	once	TRBV28	TRBJ1-5
CASSPLGRKNQETQYF	TGTGCTAGCAGCCCCTTGGGCAGAAAAAACCAAGAGACCCAGTACTTC	-	-	TRBV7-7	TRBJ2-5
CASGPASLDTEAFF	TGTGCCAGCGGCCCCGCCTCACTAGACACTGAAGCTTTCTTT	-	-	TRBV6-6	TRBJ1-1
CATLDSYNEQFF	TGTGCCACCCTAGACAGCTACAATGAGCAGTTCTTC	-	-	TRBV6-1	TRBJ2-1
CASSVRSRDGSDTQYF	TGTGCCAGCAGTGTGCGGTCCAGGGATGGTTCAGATACGCAGTATTTT	-	-	TRBV25-1	TRBJ2-3
CASSLVGGSLAKNIQYF	TGTGCCAGCAGCTTGGTTGGAGGGTCACTAGCCAAAAACATTCAGTACTTC	-	-	TRBV4-2	TRBJ2-4
CASSIDTGISGANVLTF	TGTGCCAGTAGTATAGATACAGGTATCTCTGGGGCCAACGTCCTGACTTTC	-	-	TRBV19	TRBJ2-6
CASSSGQSRLNSPLHF	TGCGCCAGCAGCTCTGGACAGAGCAGACTAAATTCACCCCTCCACTTT	-	-	TRBV5-1	TRBJ1-6
CASSQDHSRVLSTDTQYF	TGTGCCAGCAGCCAAGATCACTCGCGGGTACTGAGCACAGATACGCAGTATTTT	-	-	TRBV4-2	TRBJ2-3
CASSLEPSGYGYTF	TGTGCCAGCAGCCTCGAGCCGAGCGGTTACGGCTACACCTTC	-	-	TRBV7-2	TRBJ1-2
CASSLGTSNEQFF	TGTGCCAGCAGCTTAGGGACTAGTAATGAGCAGTTCTTC	TRBD2	-	TRBV7-9	TRBJ2-1
CASRLGPNNEQFF	TGTGCCAGCCGACTAGGGCCTAACAATGAGCAGTTCTTC	-	-	TRBV28	TRBJ2-1
CASSQDLDRPNYGYTF	TGCGCCAGCAGCCAAGATTTGGACAGACCGAACTATGGCTACACCTTC	-	-	TRBV4-1	TRBJ1-2
CASSLVGAVQETQYF	TGCGCCAGCAGCTTGGTTGGGGCAGTCCAAGAGACCCAGTACTTC	-	-	TRBV5-1	TRBJ2-5
CASSVASGTDTQYF	TGTGCCAGCAGCGTAGCTAGCGGCACAGATACGCAGTATTTT	-	-	TRBV9	TRBJ2-3
CASSQRQATNEKLFF	TGTGCCAGCAGCCAAAGACAGGCAACTAATGAAAAACTGTTTTTT	-	-	TRBV4-2	TRBJ1-4
CASSLGDRVEQFF	TGCGCCAGCAGCTTGGGCGACAGGGTTGAGCAGTTCTTC	TRBD1	-	TRBV5-1	TRBJ2-1
CASSPPFEKLFF	TGCGCCAGCAGCCCCCCCTTCGAAAAACTGTTTTTT	-	once	TRBV4-1	TRBJ1-4
CASRPGTGGFEAFF	TGTGCCAGCAGGCCCGGGACAGGGGGATTTGAAGCTTTCTTT	TRBD1	-	TRBV6-1	TRBJ1-1
CASSRPGTGVETQYF	TGTGCCAGCAGCCGTCCCGGGACAGGGGTAGAGACCCAGTACTTC	TRBD1	-	TRBV5-5	TRBJ2-5
CASSQEPKQGSRPQHF	TGCGCCAGCAGCCAAGAACCGAAACAGGGTTCGCGGCCCCAGCATTTT	-	-	TRBV4-1	TRBJ1-5
CASSARGSTEAFF	TGTGCCAGCAGCGCCCGGGGGTCCACTGAAGCTTTCTTT	-	-	TRBV5-4	TRBJ1-1
CASGRKLAGASTDTQYF	TGTGCTAGTGGTCGAAAACTAGCGGGAGCGAGCACAGATACGCAGTATTTT	TRBD2	-	TRBV12-5	TRBJ2-3
CSVERTANTEAFF	TGCAGCGTTGAAAGGACAGCGAACACTGAAGCTTTCTTT	-	once	TRBV29-1	TRBJ1-1
CASSLRLAGGHNEQYF	TGTGCCAGCAGTCTCCGACTAGCGGGAGGGCACAACGAGCAGTACTTC	TRBD2	few	TRBV27	TRBJ2-7
CASTRRGARNTEAFF	TGTGCCAGCACCCGCCGGGGGGCTAGGAACACTGAAGCTTTCTTT	-	few	TRBV5-6	TRBJ1-1
CASSLAGRGPHF	TGTGCCAGCAGCTTAGCGGGCAGGGGGCCGCATTTT	TRBD1	-	TRBV7-9	TRBJ1-5
CASSLVTGFTGELFF	TGTGCCAGCAGTTTGGTGACAGGGTTCACCGGGGAGCTGTTTTTT	TRBD1	-	TRBV28	TRBJ2-2
CSFPGAGGEAFF	TGCAGTTTTCCAGGGGCGGGCGGTGAAGCTTTCTTT	-	-	TRBV29-1	TRBJ1-1
CASSHGLAGEQFF	TGTGCCAGCAGCCACGGCCTAGCGGGTGAGCAGTTCTTC	TRBD2	many	TRBV13	TRBJ2-1
CSAVTIATDTQYF	TGCAGCGCTGTAACTATTGCCACAGATACGCAGTATTTT	-	-	TRBV29-1	TRBJ2-3
CASSETGGVYGYTF	TGCGCCAGCAGTGAGACAGGGGGGGTTTATGGCTACACCTTC	TRBD1	once	TRBV10-2	TRBJ1-2
CAWMSWASGRASGNEQFF	TGTGCCTGGATGTCGTGGGCTAGCGGGAGGGCGAGTGGCAATGAGCAGTTCTTC	TRBD2	-	TRBV30	TRBJ2-1
CASSLTDYGELFF	TGTGCCAGCAGCCTCACCGACTACGGGGAGCTGTTTTTT	-	-	TRBV7-2	TRBJ2-2
CATQRPRDYGYTF	TGTGCCACCCAGAGGCCTCGCGACTATGGCTACACCTTC	-	-	TRBV2	TRBJ1-2
CASSPGLSYEQYF	TGTGCCAGCAGCCCGGGACTTTCCTACGAGCAGTACTTC	-	-	TRBV11-2	TRBJ2-7
CASSDRVFPYGYTF	TGTGCCAGCAGTGACAGGGTTTTCCCCTATGGCTACACCTTC	-	-	TRBV6-1	TRBJ1-2
CASSLIYGSPHEQYF	TGTGCCAGCAGTTTAATCTACGGGAGTCCCCACGAGCAGTACTTC	-	-	TRBV27	TRBJ2-7
CASSQDLAGVDTQYF	TGTGCCAGCAGCCAAGATCTAGCGGGAGTAGATACGCAGTATTTT	TRBD2	-	TRBV4-2	TRBJ2-3